The 18 T cell receptor beta chains below come from one sample, sequenced in a study of OX40 agonist ivuxolimab in advanced cancers. Profiled with immunoSEQ multiplex PCR; TCRdb holds only in-frame clones, not every one. The table has approximately 86,000 clones, about 86% seen once. Sample: CD4+ or CD8+ T cells sorted from blood, taken in a trial of the OX40 agonist ivuxolimab. These receptor sequences come from an adult with an advanced solid tumor such as melanoma, head and neck, liver or kidney cancer.

The chain is built from TRBV19 and TRBJ1-1; the match to TRBD1 covers 9 bases. From germline, CDR1 is LNHDA and CDR2 SQIVND (reference sequence). The J segment lost 3 bases and the V segment lost 6 bases, leaving 11 bases of the junction unmatched. The CDR3 covers 16 residues. This chain's CDR3 is CASSPLPGQGYTEAFF. The CDR3 region has the DNA TGTGCCAGTAGCCCCCTCCCGGGACAGGGTTACACTGAAGCTTTCTTT.

This chain links TRBV11-2 with TRBJ2-1; D remains ambiguous. V was pared by 1 base and J by 4 bases, with 8 bases between. The CDR3 consists of 14 residues. Germline V CDR1 and CDR2: SGHAT, FQNNGV. The CDR3 is CASSLAVQYNEQFF. The DNA of the CDR3 is TGTGCCAGCAGCTTAGCGGTTCAATACAATGAGCAGTTCTTC.

The V and J genes are TRBV19 and TRBJ1-5; TRBD1 matches at 7 bases. Germline trimming cut 5 bases from V and 7 bases from J; bases unmatched to any gene: 11. Germline CDR1 reads LNHDA; CDR2 reads SQIVND (reference sequence). This CDR3 comprises 15 residues. The CDR3 sequence is CASSAATRGLQPQHF. In nucleotides, the CDR3 is TGTGCCAGTAGTGCCGCTACAAGGGGGCTGCAGCCCCAGCATTTT.

The V and J genes are TRBV5-1 and TRBJ1-2; no definite D call. Germline loops: CDR1 SGHRS, CDR2 YFSETQ. The CDR3 is made up of 16 amino acids. V was trimmed by 0 bases and J by 1 base, leaving 13 bases between them. The CDR3 DNA is TGCGCCAGCAGCTTGGCCCCCGGTTCCCTTAACTATGGCTACACCTTC. Its protein product is CASSLAPGSLNYGYTF.

The genes are TRBV5-1 and TRBJ1-3; D may be TRBD1 (6 bases). The CDR3 is 15 residues long. CDR1 and CDR2 (germline): SGHRS, YFSETQ. V lost 2 bases and J 1 base, leaving 10 bases between the germline ends. As DNA, the CDR3 is TGCGCCAGCAGCTTACAGGGTGATTCTGGAAACACCATATATTTT. Encoded protein: CASSLQGDSGNTIYF.

The CDR3 nucleotides are TGTGCCAGCAGCGGAAACGGGGCAAGTCAGCCCCAGCATTTT. Protein sequence: CASSGNGASQPQHF. This chain connects TRBV6-5 to TRBJ1-5; maybe TRBD1 (5 bases). This CDR3 comprises 14 residues. Germline CDR1 is MNHEY and CDR2 is SVGAGI. V lost 6 bases to trimming and J lost 6 bases, with 15 bases between them.

The chain links TRBV30 to TRBJ2-7; TRBD1 matches at 8 bases. J gave up 1 base and V 1 base, and 0 bases lay outside the gene matches. Germline-derived CDR1 and CDR2 are GTSNPN and SVGIG (reference sequence). The CDR3 consists of 13 residues. DNA for the CDR3: TGTGCCTGGAGTGGGACAGGGTCCTACGAGCAGTACTTC. Translation: CAWSGTGSYEQYF.

The chain combines TRBV23-1 with TRBJ1-1; D uncertain. TRBV23-1 is sorted into the ORF group, with uncertain function. V was clipped by 2 bases and J by 3 bases, with 10 bases between them. The CDR3 is made up of 14 amino acids. CDR3 bases: TGCGCCAGCAGTCAACCCCTCCGGGACACTGAAGCTTTCTTT. It translates to CASSQPLRDTEAFF.

The chain has TRBV27 and TRBJ2-3, with TRBD2 identical over 13 bases. The ends lost 2 bases at V and 0 bases at J; junction bases unmatched: 11. From germline, CDR1 is MNHEY and CDR2 SMNVEV (reference sequence). The CDR3 covers 20 residues. CDR3 bases: TGTGCCAGCAGTTTACCCCTTCCCCCACTAGCGGGGGGGAGCACAGATACGCAGTATTTT. Its translation: CASSLPLPPLAGGSTDTQYF.

This chain links TRBV4-2 with TRBJ2-3; 8 positions match TRBD2. After removal of 6 bases from V and 5 bases from J, the junction contained 10 bases not matched to a gene. The CDR3 is 15 amino acids. From germline, CDR1 is LGHNA and CDR2 YNFKEQ. CDR3 in DNA: TGTGCCAGCAGTCACTCCGGCCGGGGGGGAGATACGCAGTATTTT. The encoded protein is CASSHSGRGGDTQYF.

The chain uses TRBV18 and TRBJ1-1; D might be TRBD1 (5 bases). Between the trimmed V and J ends, which lost 2 bases and 9 bases, there was a span of 13 bases. Germline V gene lookup returns CDR1 KGHSH and CDR2 LQKENI. The CDR3 spans 13 residues. The CDR3: CASSPYSTEQAFF. In DNA, the CDR3 is TGTGCCAGCTCACCATACTCGACAGAGCAAGCTTTCTTT.

V usage is TRBV9 and J usage is TRBJ2-3, with 8 bases lining up with TRBD1. CDR3 length equals 20 residues. The junction had 15 bases not matched to a gene; V was cut back by 0 bases and J by 0 bases. The germline gives CDR1 SGDLS, CDR2 YYNGEE. CDR3 sequence (DNA): TGTGCCAGCAGCGTAGAATTGGGGCAGGGGGCGCGTTCAAGCACAGATACGCAGTATTTT. Amino acids: CASSVELGQGARSSTDTQYF.

This clone occurred a few times. The chain recombines TRBV9 with TRBJ1-2, with TRBD1 matching 7 bases. Trimming cost V 3 bases and J 1 base; bases outside gene matches: 18. Germline values: CDR1 SGDLS, CDR2 YYNGEE. The CDR3 totals 19 residues. The CDR3 DNA reads TGTGCCAGCAGCGCCTCATATCAGGGGGGAAAAGAAGATAACTATGGCTACACCTTC. Translating gives CASSASYQGGKEDNYGYTF.

V is TRBV9 and J is TRBJ2-2; 8 bases fit TRBD2. Germline CDR1 and CDR2: SGDLS and YYNGEE. This CDR3 has 17 amino acids. The ends lost 2 bases at V and 6 bases at J; junction bases unmatched: 12. The CDR3 sequence: CASSVYPGGLTAGELFF. Here the CDR3 DNA reads TGTGCCAGCAGCGTTTACCCGGGAGGGCTTACAGCCGGGGAGCTGTTTTTT.

The chain links TRBV19 to TRBJ2-2, with 9 bases fitting TRBD1. The CDR3 spans 19 residues. Germline CDR1 and CDR2: LNHDA and SQIVND (reference sequence). The junction had 13 bases not matched to a gene; V was cut back by 5 bases and J by 0 bases. CDR3 sequence: CASSSAGTGTLANTGELFF. The CDR3 coding sequence is TGTGCCAGTAGTTCGGCCGGGACAGGGACCTTGGCGAACACCGGGGAGCTGTTTTTT.

This CDR3 reads CSVLGDSFGKLFF. The CDR3 DNA sequence: TGCAGCGTTCTGGGGGACAGCTTCGGGAAACTGTTTTTT. J is TRBJ1-4 and V is TRBV29-1; 7 bases are shared with TRBD1. CDR1 and CDR2 (germline): SQVTM, ANQGSEA. CDR3 length: 13 amino acids. J was trimmed by 11 bases and V by 5 bases; bases with no gene match: 11.

To note about this clone: Mismatch with germline at one junction end may stem from a read error. The genes are TRBV27 and TRBJ2-1; D is unclear. CDR1 is MNHEY and CDR2 is SMNVEV in the germline V gene (reference sequence). The CDR3 extends over 13 amino acids. CDR3 coding DNA: TGTGTCAGCAGTCCCCGACCATCGGTTGAGCAGTTCTTC. It codes for CVSSPRPSVEQFF.

The chain carries TRBV6-6 and TRBJ1-5, with D unclear. Germline CDR1 is MNHNY and CDR2 is SVGAGI (reference sequence). Trimming took 4 bases from V and 6 from J, leaving 19 bases between them. The CDR3 loop spans 16 amino acids. DNA for the CDR3: TGTGCCAGCAGTTTCGCCAACTCCGGGGTTTTTCAGCCCCAGCATTTT. The encoded protein is CASSFANSGVFQPQHF.